The next 3 T cell receptor beta chains were all read from a single sample in a study of blood T cell repertoires in COVID-19. This table comes from immunoSEQ multiplex PCR, and its TCRdb copy is limited to in-frame clones, with some not included. The table lists 70,000 to 80,000 clones, roughly 80% of them singletons. The sequencing input was peripheral blood. Receptor source: a man older than 75 with acute or convalescent COVID-19.

This sequence joins TRBV6-5 and TRBJ1-1, with 8 bases matching TRBD1. Looked up from germline, CDR1 is MNHEY and CDR2 is SVGAGI. The CDR3 contains 14 residues. Germline trimming cut 7 bases from V and 5 bases from J; bases unmatched to any gene: 9. CDR3: CASTVTTGGTEAFF. The CDR3 nucleotides read TGTGCCAGCACCGTAACAACAGGGGGAACTGAAGCTTTCTTT.

V usage is TRBV28 and J usage is TRBJ1-5; D call uncertain. Germline assignment: CDR1 MDHEN and CDR2 SYDVKM. The CDR3 is made up of 16 amino acids. Trimming removed 4 bases from V and 5 bases from J, with 18 bases in between. Here the CDR3 reads CASSSIPLRLDQPQHF. The CDR3 DNA reads TGTGCCAGCAGTTCTATCCCCCTCAGGCTCGATCAGCCCCAGCATTTT.

This clone has more than one count but fewer than ten. This chain uses TRBV19 with TRBJ2-5; no firm D call. The length of the CDR3 is 15 residues. The V gene's germline CDR1 is LNHDA and CDR2 SQIVND (reference sequence). V lost 0 bases to trimming and J lost 2 bases, with 10 bases between them. CDR3 in amino acids: CASSIDGRRQETQYF. CDR3 sequence (DNA): TGTGCCAGTAGTATAGATGGGCGTAGACAAGAGACCCAGTACTTC.